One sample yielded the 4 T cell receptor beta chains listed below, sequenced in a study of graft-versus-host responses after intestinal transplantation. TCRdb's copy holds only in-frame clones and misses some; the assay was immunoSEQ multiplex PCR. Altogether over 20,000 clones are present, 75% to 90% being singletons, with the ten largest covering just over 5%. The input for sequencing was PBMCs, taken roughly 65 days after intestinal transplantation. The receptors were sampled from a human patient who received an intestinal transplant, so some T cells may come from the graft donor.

The CDR3 region is CASSQDRGAGQGTEAFF. CDR3 nucleotides: TGTGCCAGCAGCCAAGACCGCGGGGCAGGGCAGGGCACTGAAGCTTTCTTT. V and J are TRBV14 and TRBJ1-1; possibly TRBD1 for D (5 bases). V lost 0 bases and J 4 bases, leaving 18 bases between the germline ends. CDR3 length: 17 residues. CDR1 is SGHDN and CDR2 is FVKESK in the germline V gene.

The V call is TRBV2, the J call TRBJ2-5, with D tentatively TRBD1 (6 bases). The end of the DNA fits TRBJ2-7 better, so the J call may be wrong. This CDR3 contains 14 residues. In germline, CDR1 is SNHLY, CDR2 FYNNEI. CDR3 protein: CASPWPGELYEQYF. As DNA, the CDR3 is TGTGCCAGCCCCTGGCCAGGGGAGTTGTACGAGCAGTACTTC.

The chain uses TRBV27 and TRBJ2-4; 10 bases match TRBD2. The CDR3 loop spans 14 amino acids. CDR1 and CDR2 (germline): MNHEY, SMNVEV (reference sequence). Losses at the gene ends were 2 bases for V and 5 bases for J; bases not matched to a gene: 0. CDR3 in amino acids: CASSLGTSENIQYF. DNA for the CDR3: TGTGCCAGCAGTTTAGGGACTAGCGAAAACATTCAGTACTTC.

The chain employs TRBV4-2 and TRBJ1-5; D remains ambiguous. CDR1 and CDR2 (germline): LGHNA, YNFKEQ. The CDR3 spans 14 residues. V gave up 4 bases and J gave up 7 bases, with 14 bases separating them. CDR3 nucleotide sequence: TGTGCCAGCAGCCCTATAAGGGCGGGGCAGCCCCAGCATTTT. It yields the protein CASSPIRAGQPQHF.